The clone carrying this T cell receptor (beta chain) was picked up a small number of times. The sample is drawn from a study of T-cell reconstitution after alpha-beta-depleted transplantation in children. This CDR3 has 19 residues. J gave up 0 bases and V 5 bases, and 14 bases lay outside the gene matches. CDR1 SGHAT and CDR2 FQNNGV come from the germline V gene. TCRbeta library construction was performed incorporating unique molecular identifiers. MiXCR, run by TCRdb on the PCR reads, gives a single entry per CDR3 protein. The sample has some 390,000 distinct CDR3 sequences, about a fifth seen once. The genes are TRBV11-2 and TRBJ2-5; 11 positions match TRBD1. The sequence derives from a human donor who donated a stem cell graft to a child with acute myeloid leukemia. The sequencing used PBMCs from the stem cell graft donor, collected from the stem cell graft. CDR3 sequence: CASSPEIPGQGEYQETQYF. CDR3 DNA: TGTGCCAGCAGCCCAGAAATTCCGGGACAGGGGGAGTACCAAGAGACCCAGTACTTC.